This is a list of T cell receptor beta chains from one sample in a study of identical twins. Via MiXCR, TCRdb re-called the 5' RACE reads, giving one row per CDR3 protein. The sample consists of a few hundred thousand distinct CDR3 sequences, roughly 12% of them appearing once. Separately, the same data were catalogued under a study of yellow fever vaccine responses in identical twins.

Sequenced: memory (CD45RO+) T cells sorted from blood. The receptor source for this set is a woman aged 18-30 years in good health. Each CDR3 is given with its conserved first and last residue. The order of the fields is V gene, clone size, J gene, D gene, CDR3 DNA, CDR3 protein. The D gene is left open where the match is weak. Clone size is stated in some rows and not others, as once, few, many or a class when expanded.

>TRBV28|few|TRBJ2-5|.
TGTGCCAGCAGTTCCGTAGTGGAGACCCAGTACTTC
CASSSVVETQYF
>TRBV5-6|many|TRBJ2-3|.
TGTGCCAGCAGCTTGGCCCGGGGAACGCAGTATTTT
CASSLARGTQYF
>TRBV29-1|.|TRBJ2-3|.
TGCAGCGTTGACGACACAGATACGCAGTATTTT
CSVDDTDTQYF
>TRBV24-1|.|TRBJ2-3|.
TGTGCCACCAGTGACGCGGGCTTTCGCACAGATACGCAGTATTTT
CATSDAGFRTDTQYF
>TRBV7-9|.|TRBJ1-2|.
TGTGCCAGCAGCTTAGGGGCGGGGAACTATGGCTACACCTTC
CASSLGAGNYGYTF
>TRBV6-2/TRBV6-3|many|TRBJ2-5|.
TGTGCCAGCAGTTACTCGAATACTCGTGGGACCCAGTACTTC
CASSYSNTRGTQYF
>TRBV5-1|.|TRBJ2-1|.
TGCGCCAGCAGCTTTCGGAGGGAACCATACAATGAGCAGTTCTTC
CASSFRREPYNEQFF
>TRBV12-3/TRBV12-4|few|TRBJ2-1|TRBD2
TGTGCCAGTGGGCGAGGCGGGGGGCCCTACAATGAGCAGTTCTTC
CASGRGGGPYNEQFF
>TRBV27|few|TRBJ2-1|TRBD1
TGTGCCAGCAGTGTTCTCGGACAGGGAAACAATGAGCAGTTCTTC
CASSVLGQGNNEQFF
>TRBV23-1|.|TRBJ2-7|.
TGCGCCAGCAGTCATTTACGACAGGTCTGCTACGAGCAGTACTTC
CASSHLRQVCYEQYF
>TRBV6-1|few|TRBJ2-2|.
TGTGCCAGCACCAAAAGGACAGCGAACACCGGGGAGCTGTTTTTT
CASTKRTANTGELFF
>TRBV7-2|.|TRBJ2-7|TRBD1
TGTGCCAGCAGCTTAGGTCCCCGACAGGGCCCCTACGAGCAGTACTTC
CASSLGPRQGPYEQYF
>TRBV20-1|few|TRBJ2-1|.
TGCAGTGCTATGGGACCTTCAGGCAACGGAGGTGAGCAGTTCTTC
CSAMGPSGNGGEQFF
>TRBV2|.|TRBJ2-6|.
TGTGCCAGCAAGATGAACAGGGTATCTGGGGCCAACGTCCTGACTTTC
CASKMNRVSGANVLTF
>TRBV6-1|.|TRBJ2-7|.
TGTGCCAGCAGTGAAGCGGAGGGGGCGGGAGACGAGCAGTACTTC
CASSEAEGAGDEQYF
>TRBV7-9|.|TRBJ2-2|TRBD1
TGTGCCAGCAGCTTTACGACAGGGGTGAATACCGGGGAGCTGTTTTTT
CASSFTTGVNTGELFF
>TRBV29-1|.|TRBJ2-7|TRBD2
TGCAGCGTGATGACTAGCTCGACGGTCGAGCAGTACTTC
CSVMTSSTVEQYF
>TRBV11-1|.|TRBJ2-1|.
TGTGCCAGCAGCTCAACATGGAAGCAGTTCTTC
CASSSTWKQFF
>TRBV4-3|.|TRBJ2-3|.
TGCGCCAGCAGCCAAGATGGGGTCGGGAGTAGCACAGATACGCAGTATTTT
CASSQDGVGSSTDTQYF
>TRBV30|.|TRBJ2-7|.
TGTGCCTGGAGTGATTTTGGCGAGCAGTACTTC
CAWSDFGEQYF
>TRBV11-2|.|TRBJ2-1|TRBD2
TGTGCCAGCAGCTTAGGCCGGGGTAGCGGGAGGGCCGGCGATTACAATGAGCAGTTCTTC
CASSLGRGSGRAGDYNEQFF
>TRBV12-3/TRBV12-4|many|TRBJ2-2|TRBD2
TGTGCCAGCAGTAGGCTAGCGGGAAACACCGGGGAGCTGTTTTTT
CASSRLAGNTGELFF
>TRBV30|.|TRBJ2-2|.
TGTGCCTGGAGGTCAATGAACACCGGGGAGCTGTTTTTT
CAWRSMNTGELFF
>TRBV29-1|many|TRBJ2-7|.
TGCAGCGTTGAAGGGGTAGGGCTTAACGAGCAGTACTTC
CSVEGVGLNEQYF
>TRBV5-4|few|TRBJ2-2|.
TGTGCCAGCAGCTTGTTAGCGTCCACCGGGGAGCTGTTTTTT
CASSLLASTGELFF